This T cell receptor beta chain was documented in a study of blood T cell repertoires in COVID-19. TCRdb's table, derived via immunoSEQ multiplex PCR, lists solely in-frame clones and lacks some. The sample yields some 93,000 clones, over 75% seen once. The germline V gene encodes CDR1 GTSNPN and CDR2 SVGIG (reference sequence). The CDR3 length is 13 residues. V shed 4 bases and J 6 bases; nucleotides not matched to a gene: 5. The sample consisted of peripheral blood. The V and J genes are TRBV30 and TRBJ2-3; 9 nucleotides agree with TRBD1. This TCR came from a man aged 55 to 70 with acute or convalescent COVID-19. CDR3 DNA sequence: TGTGCCTGGACCACGACAGGGGGGGATACGCAGTATTTT. Translated: CAWTTTGGDTQYF.